The 13 T cell receptor beta chains given below trace back to one sample, sequenced in a study of blood T cell repertoires in COVID-19. The data were produced by immunoSEQ multiplex PCR, yet TCRdb's version contains in-frame clones alone and is incomplete. The sample lists 200,000 to 300,000 clones, around 88% occurring once. The sample comprised PBMCs or T cells enriched from blood (not recorded which). The receptors originated from a woman in her 40s with acute COVID-19.

The chain links TRBV19 to TRBJ1-6, with D possibly TRBD1 on 5 matching bases. The CDR3 length is 13 residues. V gave up 7 bases and J gave up 8 bases, with 12 bases separating them. Germline values: CDR1 LNHDA, CDR2 SQIVND (reference sequence). CDR3 amino acids: CASKVVGDSPLHF. DNA for the CDR3: TGTGCCAGTAAGGTGGTAGGGGATTCACCCCTCCACTTT.

The V and J genes are TRBV2 and TRBJ1-3; 10 bases agree with TRBD1. Unmatched junction bases numbered 6, after V lost 6 bases and J lost 4 bases. The CDR3 has 15 amino acids. Germline-derived CDR1 and CDR2 are SNHLY and FYNNEI. CDR3 region: CASRIGTGAGNTIYF. The CDR3 DNA follows: TGTGCCAGCAGGATCGGGACAGGGGCCGGAAACACCATATATTTT.

The chain combines TRBV30 with TRBJ1-2; perhaps TRBD1 as D (5 bases). Trimming took 2 bases from V and 3 from J, leaving 10 bases between them. CDR1 and CDR2 (germline): GTSNPN, SVGIG (reference sequence). CDR3 length equals 13 residues. The DNA of the CDR3 is TGTGCCTGGAGTAAGGGGTTAGACTATGGCTACACCTTC. As protein: CAWSKGLDYGYTF.

The chain couples TRBV7-2 to TRBJ2-2, with D perhaps TRBD1 (6 bases). The CDR3 consists of 15 residues. With 2 bases removed from V and 5 bases from J, the gap between germline ends came to 12 bases. Germline V gene data show CDR1 as SGHTA and CDR2 as FQGNSA. CDR3 sequence: CASSLRRGGTGELFF. The CDR3 DNA is TGTGCCAGCAGCTTACGCCGAGGGGGAACCGGGGAGCTGTTTTTT.

The genes are TRBV7-2 and TRBJ2-1, with 8 bases identical to TRBD2. The CDR3 contains 18 residues. The V segment lost 5 bases and the J segment 4 bases; nucleotides outside the gene matches: 16. Germline CDR1 is SGHTA and CDR2 is FQGNSA. The CDR3 DNA follows: TGTGCCAGCAGCAGACAGTTCGGTCTAGCGGGTAATTACAATGAGCAGTTCTTC. This encodes CASSRQFGLAGNYNEQFF.

The V call is TRBV5-4, the J call TRBJ2-1; TRBD1 agrees at 9 bases. The CDR3 sequence is 14 residues long. Germline V gene lookup returns CDR1 SGHNT and CDR2 YYREEE (reference sequence). V gave up 6 bases and J gave up 10 bases; unmatched junction bases: 11. The CDR3 DNA reads TGTGCCAGCACCGCGGGACAGGGTAGGGGGGAGCAGTTCTTC. As protein: CASTAGQGRGEQFF.

This chain joins TRBV5-6 and TRBJ2-7; 10 nucleotides align to TRBD2. V lost 0 bases and J lost 2; bases outside the gene matches: 2. This CDR3 region has 15 residues. In germline, CDR1 is SGHDT, CDR2 YYEEEE. This CDR3 is CASSLVAGGTYEQYF. The CDR3 DNA reads TGTGCCAGCAGCTTGGTAGCGGGGGGTACCTACGAGCAGTACTTC.

In this sample, this clone turned up once. The J gene is TRBJ1-4, the V gene TRBV2, with a possible D match to TRBD1 (6 bases). CDR3 size: 13 residues. CDR1 is SNHLY, CDR2 FYNNEI, per germline. Trimming removed 6 bases at V and 4 bases at J, with 9 bases between. The DNA for the CDR3 is TGTGCCAGCAGGGGGGCTATTAATGAAAAACTGTTTTTT. Translation: CASRGAINEKLFF.

V usage is TRBV4-3 and J usage is TRBJ2-7; 10 bases match TRBD1. This CDR3 comprises 16 residues. V trimming: 0 bases; J trimming: 4 bases; junction bases outside the gene matches: 6. The germline CDR1 and CDR2 sequences are LGHNA and YSLEER. The CDR3 reads CASSQDRGQGLYEQYF. CDR3 DNA: TGCGCCAGCAGCCAAGATAGGGGACAGGGGCTGTACGAGCAGTACTTC.

This clone has just one count. J is TRBJ2-3 and V is TRBV2, with 9 bases identical to TRBD1. Looked up from germline, CDR1 is SNHLY and CDR2 is FYNNEI. With V trimmed by 6 bases and J by 8 bases, 3 bases remained unmatched. This CDR3 contains 12 residues. CDR3 sequence reads: CASRLTGGTQYF. The DNA of the CDR3 is TGTGCCAGCAGGCTGACAGGGGGTACGCAGTATTTT.

This chain connects TRBV25-1 to TRBJ2-7; 7 nucleotides agree with TRBD1. V lost 2 bases and J lost 0; bases outside the gene matches: 1. CDR1 and CDR2 (germline): MGHDK, SYGVNS. The CDR3 is made up of 14 amino acids. CDR3 DNA: TGTGCCAGCAGTGAAGGACAGGCCTCCTACGAGCAGTACTTC. Translation gives CASSEGQASYEQYF.

The chain has TRBV12-3 or TRBV12-4 and TRBJ1-2; 8 bases agree with TRBD1. V shed 5 bases, J shed 5 bases, and the junction held 4 bases outside the gene matches. This CDR3 spans 13 amino acids. As DNA, the CDR3 is TGTGCCAGCAGTCTCGACAGGGGTTATGGCTACACCTTC. This codes for CASSLDRGYGYTF.

This clone was observed a handful of times. This rearrangement joins TRBV6-5 to TRBJ1-5; maybe TRBD1 (6 bases). Germline V lookup: CDR1 MNHEY, CDR2 SVGAGI. With 9 bases removed from V and 2 bases from J, the gap between germline ends came to 11 bases. CDR3 length: 13 amino acids. The CDR3 protein is CASKGVGNQPQHF. For the CDR3, the DNA is TGTGCCAGTAAGGGGGTTGGCAATCAGCCCCAGCATTTT.